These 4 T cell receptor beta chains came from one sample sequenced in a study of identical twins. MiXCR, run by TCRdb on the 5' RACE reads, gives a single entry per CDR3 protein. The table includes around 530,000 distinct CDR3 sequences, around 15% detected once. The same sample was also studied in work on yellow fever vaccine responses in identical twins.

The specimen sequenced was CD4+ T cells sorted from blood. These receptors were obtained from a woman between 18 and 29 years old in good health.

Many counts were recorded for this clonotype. The CDR3 bases are TGTGCCAGCTCACCACCTCCGGGACAGGGGGGCAATGAGCAGTTCTTC. Its protein product is CASSPPPGQGGNEQFF. The V call is TRBV18, the J call TRBJ2-1, with 11 bases lining up with TRBD1. The J segment lost 6 bases and the V segment lost 0 bases, leaving 4 bases of the junction unmatched. The germline gives CDR1 KGHSH, CDR2 LQKENI. The CDR3 is made up of 16 amino acids. Drawing the rest from reference TRBV18 and TRBJ2-1, the complete variable domain is NAGVMQNPRHLVRRRGQEARLRCSPMKGHSHVYWYRQLPEEGLKFMVYLQKENIIDESGMPKERFSAEFPKEGPSILRIQQVVRGDSAAYFCASSPPPGQGGNEQFFGPGTRLTVL.

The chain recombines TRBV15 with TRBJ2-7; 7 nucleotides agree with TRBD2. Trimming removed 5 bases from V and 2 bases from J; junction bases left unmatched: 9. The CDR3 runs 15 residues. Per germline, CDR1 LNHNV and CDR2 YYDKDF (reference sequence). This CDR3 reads CATSGPMGLPYEQYV. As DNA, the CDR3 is TGTGCCACCAGCGGACCGATGGGACTACCCTACGAGCAGTACGTC.

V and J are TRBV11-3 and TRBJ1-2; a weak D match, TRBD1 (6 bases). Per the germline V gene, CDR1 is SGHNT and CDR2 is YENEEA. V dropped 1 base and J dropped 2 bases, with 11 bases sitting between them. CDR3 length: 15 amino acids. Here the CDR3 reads CASSLGLDSNYGYTF. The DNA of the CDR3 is TGTGCCAGCAGCTTAGGATTGGACAGCAACTATGGCTACACCTTC.

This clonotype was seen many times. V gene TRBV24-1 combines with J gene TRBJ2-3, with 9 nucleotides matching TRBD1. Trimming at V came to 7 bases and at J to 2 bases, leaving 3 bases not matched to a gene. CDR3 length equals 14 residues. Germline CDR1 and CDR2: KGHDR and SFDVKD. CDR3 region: CATRTGGITDTQYF. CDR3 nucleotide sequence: TGTGCCACCAGGACAGGGGGTATCACAGATACGCAGTATTTT.